Shown below are 13 T cell receptor beta chains from a single sample sequenced in a study of blood T cell repertoires in COVID-19. The data were produced by immunoSEQ multiplex PCR, yet TCRdb's version contains in-frame clones alone and is incomplete. The table shows just over 90,000 clones, with 70% to 80% occurring only once. The sample was peripheral blood. These receptors all come from a human donor in a cohort sampled during active COVID-19.

J is TRBJ2-6 and V is TRBV5-1; a weak D match, TRBD1 (5 bases). Per the germline V gene, CDR1 is SGHRS and CDR2 is YFSETQ. This CDR3 spans 17 amino acids. V was cut by 4 bases and J by 0 bases, with 14 bases left in between. The CDR3 spells CASSLRPQASGANVLTF. The CDR3 region has the DNA TGCGCCAGCAGCCTACGTCCACAGGCCTCTGGGGCCAACGTCCTGACTTTC.

CDR3 loop: CASSYRPGLATNTGELFF. The CDR3 DNA is TGTGCCAGCAGCTATCGACCGGGACTAGCGACGAACACCGGGGAGCTGTTTTTT. The J gene is TRBJ2-2, the V gene TRBV5-5, with 10 bases matching TRBD2. J lost 0 bases, V lost 3 bases, and 8 bases had no gene match. The CDR3 runs to 18 residues. Germline CDR1 is SGHKS and CDR2 is YYEKEE (reference sequence).

The chain carries TRBV3-1 (or the pseudogene TRBV3-2) and TRBJ2-5; weak D call: TRBD1 (5 bases). The germline CDR1 and CDR2 sequences are LGHDT and YNNKEL (reference sequence). The CDR3 is made up of 15 amino acids. V dropped 1 base and J dropped 4 bases, with 13 bases sitting between them. The CDR3: CASSQGAGPLETQYF. CDR3 DNA sequence: TGTGCCAGCAGCCAAGGGGCAGGGCCCCTAGAGACCCAGTACTTC.

The chain is built from TRBV5-1 and TRBJ2-5; 11 nucleotides align to TRBD1. The CDR3 consists of 16 residues. Trimming cost V 4 bases and J 5 bases; bases outside gene matches: 10. Germline lookup yields CDR1 SGHRS and CDR2 YFSETQ. The CDR3 region is CASSTLGQGVQETQYF. Written as DNA, the CDR3 is TGCGCCAGCAGCACCCTGGGACAGGGGGTACAGGAGACCCAGTACTTC.

The J gene is TRBJ2-5, the V gene TRBV29-1, with 7 positions matching TRBD2. The germline V gene encodes CDR1 SQVTM and CDR2 ANQGSEA. This CDR3 has 13 residues. J lost 4 bases, V lost 7 bases, and 9 bases had no gene match. The CDR3 region is CSGWGGFGETQYF. Written as DNA, the CDR3 is TGCAGCGGGTGGGGAGGGTTTGGAGAGACCCAGTACTTC.

This clone appeared a single time. The genes are TRBV25-1 and TRBJ1-3; 7 bases are shared with TRBD1. CDR1 MGHDK and CDR2 SYGVNS come from the germline V gene. Unmatched junction bases numbered 8, after V lost 3 bases and J lost 6 bases. The CDR3 is made up of 15 amino acids. DNA of the CDR3: TGTGCCAGCAGTGATACAGGGGTTTCAACAAACACCATATATTTT. Encoded protein: CASSDTGVSTNTIYF.

This sequence joins TRBV18 and TRBJ1-2; maybe TRBD1 (6 bases). Germline CDR1 KGHSH, CDR2 LQKENI. This CDR3 is built from 13 residues. V lost 3 bases and J lost 8, with 13 bases in between. For the CDR3, the DNA is TGTGCCAGCTCACCCGAGGGGGGGCTCGGCTACACCTTC. The encoded protein is CASSPEGGLGYTF.

This clone is a singleton in its sample. The gene calls are TRBV6-5 and TRBJ2-3; weak D call: TRBD2 (6 bases). Per the germline V gene, CDR1 is MNHEY and CDR2 is SVGAGI. Trimming stripped 8 bases from V and 9 bases from J, with 12 bases between. The length of the CDR3 is 11 residues. CDR3 region: CASLHSGTQYF. The CDR3 nucleotides are TGTGCCAGCTTACATAGCGGCACGCAGTATTTT.

The CDR3 DNA is TGTGCCAGCAGCAGCGGGGGAAGTCCCTATGGCTACACCTTC. Its translation: CASSSGGSPYGYTF. The rearrangement joins TRBV28 to TRBJ1-2, with a possible D match to TRBD1 (5 bases). V lost 6 bases and J lost 4, with 15 bases in between. The CDR3 is made up of 14 amino acids. Germline V gene sequence: CDR1 MDHEN, CDR2 SYDVKM.

The chain carries TRBV28 and TRBJ2-7; tentatively, D is TRBD1 (6 bases). This CDR3 contains 16 residues. V lost 5 bases, J lost 2 bases, and 19 bases lay in between. In germline, CDR1 is MDHEN, CDR2 SYDVKM. The CDR3 DNA reads as TGTGCCAGCAGTCAAAGAGATTACAGGGCAACCTACGAGCAGTACTTC. Translating gives CASSQRDYRATYEQYF.

J is TRBJ2-2 and V is TRBV29-1, with 7 bases fitting TRBD1. Germline trimming cut 6 bases from V and 7 bases from J; bases unmatched to any gene: 8. Germline assignment: CDR1 SQVTM and CDR2 ANQGSEA. The CDR3 has 13 amino acids. The DNA for the CDR3 is TGCAGCGTGACGAAGGGGGCAGGCGGGGAGCTGTTTTTT. It yields the protein CSVTKGAGGELFF.

The V and J genes are TRBV5-8 and TRBJ1-5, with D possibly TRBD1 on 5 matching bases. Trimming stripped 2 bases from V and 3 bases from J, with 12 bases between. In germline, CDR1 is SGHTS, CDR2 YDEGEE. The CDR3 covers 15 residues. The CDR3 coding sequence is TGTGCCAGCAGCTTAGAAGGGGCGTACAATCAGCCCCAGCATTTT. Amino acid sequence: CASSLEGAYNQPQHF.

The chain joins TRBV28 to TRBJ2-2; TRBD2 is a possible D gene (8 bases). Deletions cut 4 bases from V and 4 bases from J, with 16 bases between. The germline V gene encodes CDR1 MDHEN and CDR2 SYDVKM. The length of the CDR3 is 16 residues. CDR3 region: CASSSPGGGSTGELFF. For the CDR3, the DNA is TGTGCCAGCAGTTCCCCGGGAGGGGGCAGCACCGGGGAGCTGTTTTTT.